Listed below are T cell receptor beta chains from one sample, sequenced in a study of blood T cell repertoires in COVID-19. Some clones are missing from TCRdb's copy, which holds only in-frame ones; the method was immunoSEQ multiplex PCR. The repertoire has under 150,000 clones, less than 85% of them found once; the top ten carry about 12%. Sequencing was carried out using peripheral blood. The receptors derive from a human donor in a cohort sampled during active COVID-19. The CDR3 runs from the conserved cysteine through the conserved F or W. Fields, in order: D gene, V gene, J gene, clone size, CDR3 DNA, CDR3 protein. The D gene is left open where the match is weak. Expanded clones are given a class, and other clones once, few, many or no size at all.

TRBD1,TRBV3-1/TRBV3-2,TRBJ1-4,NA,TGTGCCAGCAGCCAAGGAACAGGACAGGCTGTTCTCGCTAATGAAAAACTGTTTTTT,CASSQGTGQAVLANEKLFF
TRBD1,TRBV6-5,TRBJ1-6,NA,TGTGCCAGCAGTCAGACAGGGGGTGACTCACCCCTCCACTTT,CASSQTGGDSPLHF
NA,TRBV25-1,TRBJ1-2,NA,TGTGCCAGCAGTGCGTGGGCAGGGAACTATGGCTACACCTTC,CASSAWAGNYGYTF
TRBD2,TRBV7-9,TRBJ2-2,once,TGTGCCAGCAGCTTAGAACCCCTTCCGGGACTATTCACCGGGGAGCTGTTTTTT,CASSLEPLPGLFTGELFF
NA,TRBV6-5,TRBJ2-7,NA,TGTGCCAGCAGCCCCAACATTATCGGGTCCTACGAGCAGTACTTC,CASSPNIIGSYEQYF
NA,TRBV28,TRBJ2-7,NA,TGTGCCAGCAGTTCGGGGGACGGAACCTACGAGCAGTACTTC,CASSSGDGTYEQYF
NA,TRBV16,TRBJ2-7,NA,TGTGCCAGCAGCCATCGGGGAGTTGCCTACGAGCAGTACTTC,CASSHRGVAYEQYF
TRBD1,TRBV5-1,TRBJ2-2,once,TGCGCCAGCGAAAGACAGGGGGCCCACACCGGGGAGCTGTTTTTT,CASERQGAHTGELFF
NA,TRBV29-1,TRBJ1-1,NA,TGCAGCGGACAGAACACTGAAGCTTTCTTT,CSGQNTEAFF
TRBD1,TRBV19,TRBJ1-2,NA,TGTGCCAGTAGTAAAAGGACAGGGAATCTTAACTATGGCTACACCTTC,CASSKRTGNLNYGYTF
NA,TRBV10-3,TRBJ2-2,once,TGTGCCATCAGTACGGGGTTCACCGGGGAGCTGTTTTTT,CAISTGFTGELFF
NA,TRBV30,TRBJ1-5,NA,TGTGCCTGGAGTTCGGGGATAGATCAGCCCCAGCATTTT,CAWSSGIDQPQHF
NA,TRBV27,TRBJ2-1,NA,TGTGCCAGCAGTCCAGGACTCAGCTCCTACAATGAGCAGTTCTTC,CASSPGLSSYNEQFF
TRBD1,TRBV28,TRBJ2-7,NA,TGTGCCAGCATCCAGGACAGGGGGGACTTCCTACGCCAGTACTTC,CASIQDRGDFLRQYF
NA,TRBV24-1,TRBJ2-3,NA,TGTGCCACCAGTGATACCCAGGGTTCAGATACGCAGTATTTT,CATSDTQGSDTQYF
TRBD1,TRBV5-1,TRBJ2-6,NA,TGCGCCAGCAGCCCCCACAGGGGGGGGGCCAACGTCCTGACTTTC,CASSPHRGGANVLTF
NA,TRBV7-2,TRBJ2-5,NA,TGTGCCAGCAGTTCTCCCCCGGGACAAGAGACCCAGTACTTC,CASSSPPGQETQYF
NA,TRBV4-1,TRBJ2-7,NA,TGCGCCAGCAGCCGTAGCGCCTCGAGCTCCTACGAGCAGTACTTC,CASSRSASSSYEQYF
NA,TRBV14,TRBJ1-1,NA,TGTGCCAGCAGCCAAGATTACACGCGGGGGAACACTGAAGCTTTCTTT,CASSQDYTRGNTEAFF
NA,TRBV7-2,TRBJ1-1,NA,TGTGCCAGCAGCTTAGGCGGGGGCGACACTGAAGCTTTCTTT,CASSLGGGDTEAFF
TRBD2,TRBV4-1,TRBJ2-1,few,TGCGCCAGCAGCCAAGGCTGGGGACTAGACTACAATGAGCAGTTCTTC,CASSQGWGLDYNEQFF
NA,TRBV30,TRBJ1-6,NA,TGTGCCTGGAATCGGGGGTTCTATAATTCACCCCTCCACTTT,CAWNRGFYNSPLHF
NA,TRBV21-1,TRBJ1-1,NA,TGTGCCGGAGAGAAGGGGTGCTACACTGAAGCTTTCTTT,CAGEKGCYTEAFF
NA,TRBV4-1,TRBJ2-7,NA,TGCGCCAGCAGACCTTCGGCGGTCGCCTACGAGCAGTACTTC,CASRPSAVAYEQYF
TRBD2,TRBV5-1,TRBJ2-5,NA,TGCGCCAGCAGCCGCGGGAGAGAAGGGGAGACCCAGTACTTC,CASSRGREGETQYF
NA,TRBV19,TRBJ1-5,NA,TGTGCCAGTAGTATGGTGGACAGCGGTATCAGGCCCCAGCATTTT,CASSMVDSGIRPQHF
TRBD1,TRBV7-2,TRBJ1-2,once,TGTGCCAGCAGCTTCCCGGGACAGGGGGCGGGTGGCTACACCTTC,CASSFPGQGAGGYTF
NA,TRBV28,TRBJ1-2,NA,TGTGCCAGCAGTTCGTACGACTACTATGGCTACACCTTC,CASSSYDYYGYTF
TRBD1,TRBV7-3,TRBJ1-2,NA,TGTGCCAGCAGCCCGACCGGGACAGAGGGCTATGGCTACACCTTC,CASSPTGTEGYGYTF
TRBD1,TRBV6-5,TRBJ1-2,few,TGTGCCAGCAGATTTTCAACAGGGGAGGCAAATGGCTACACCTTC,CASRFSTGEANGYTF
TRBD2,TRBV5-1,TRBJ2-1,NA,TGCGCCAGCAGGGCTAGCGGGGGCCCAGGAGGGAATGAGCAGTTCTTC,CASRASGGPGGNEQFF
TRBD2,TRBV7-9,TRBJ2-7,NA,TGTGCCAGCAGCTCAGCGGGGGGGTCCAACGAGCAGTACTTC,CASSSAGGSNEQYF
TRBD1,TRBV6-5,TRBJ2-7,NA,TGTGCCAGCAGCCCCGGACAGGGGGCGACCCTTGAGCAGTACTTC,CASSPGQGATLEQYF
TRBD2,TRBV29-1,TRBJ2-1,NA,TGCAGCGTTGAAATCGCGGGGGGGCCTGATGAGCAGTTCTTC,CSVEIAGGPDEQFF
NA,TRBV6-6,TRBJ2-2,once,TGTGCCAGCAGCCCTCTAGGGGCCGGGGAGCTGTTTTTT,CASSPLGAGELFF